Presented here are 12 T cell receptor beta chains from one specimen sequenced in a study of human CD8 memory T cell subsets. Researchers made TCR beta libraries via UMI-labeled 5' RACE. TCRdb processed the 5' RACE reads again and assigns one entry to each CDR3 protein, with no DNA. The sample yields about 10,000 distinct CDR3 sequences, of which the top ten take up 20% to 25%. Sequencing input: CD8+ T cells from PBMCs. Every receptor here comes from a human donor in good health.

CDR3 sequence: CASSPEDDAGYGYTF. V is TRBV18 and J is TRBJ1-2. CDR1 KGHSH and CDR2 LQKENI come from the germline V gene. The CDR3 is 15 residues long. Combining the CDR3 with reference TRBV18 and TRBJ1-2 gives the whole variable domain NAGVMQNPRHLVRRRGQEARLRCSPMKGHSHVYWYRQLPEEGLKFMVYLQKENIIDESGMPKERFSAEFPKEGPSILRIQQVVRGDSAAYFCASSPEDDAGYGYTFGSGTRLTVV.

The rearrangement uses TRBV19 and TRBJ2-1; checking the TCRdb D call of TRBD2 is not possible without DNA. This CDR3 comprises 13 residues. The germline V gene has CDR1 LNHDA and CDR2 SQIVND (reference sequence). CDR3: CASASNGYNEQFF.

This chain connects TRBV9 to TRBJ2-3; TCRdb calls TRBD2, which cannot be checked without DNA. Germline-derived CDR1 and CDR2 are SGDLS and YYNGEE. The CDR3 is made up of 17 amino acids. CDR3 amino acids: CASSPLGGAGVRDTQYF. Full variable domain (remainder filled in from reference TRBV9 and TRBJ2-3): DSGVTQTPKHLITATGQRVTLRCSPRSGDLSVYWYQQSLDQGLQFLIQYYNGEERAKGNILERFSAQQFPDLHSELNLSSLELGDSALYFCASSPLGGAGVRDTQYFGPGTRLTVL.

The chain carries TRBV7-8 and TRBJ2-3; there is no DNA to check the TCRdb D call of TRBD1. CDR1 is SGHVS and CDR2 is FQNEAQ in the germline V gene. The CDR3 length is 16 residues. CDR3 sequence: CASSLEDRPSTDTQYF.

The chain employs TRBV9 and TRBJ2-7. From germline, CDR1 is SGDLS and CDR2 YYNGEE. CDR3 length equals 12 residues. The CDR3 reads CASSVATYEQYF.

This chain uses TRBV6-6 with TRBJ2-1; TCRdb picks TRBD2, but there is no DNA to check that call. The CDR3 runs to 12 residues. The germline V gene encodes CDR1 MNHNY and CDR2 SVGAGI (reference sequence). The CDR3 here is CASGGFYNEQFF.

The V and J genes are TRBV4-2 and TRBJ2-7. This CDR3 is 11 amino acids long. Germline values: CDR1 LGHNA, CDR2 YNFKEQ. CDR3: CASSQEAEQYF.

This chain connects TRBV4-1 to TRBJ2-7; TCRdb picks TRBD1, but there is no DNA to check that call. Germline V gene data show CDR1 as MGHRA and CDR2 as YSYEKL. This CDR3 is built from 16 residues. CDR3 sequence reads: CASSQDGPGPAYEQYF.

The V call is TRBV7-9, the J call TRBJ1-6; without DNA, the TCRdb call of TRBD1 cannot be checked. The CDR3 sequence is 13 residues long. Germline lookup yields CDR1 SEHNR and CDR2 FQNEAQ (reference sequence). The CDR3 sequence: CASWGQGMAPLHF.

V is TRBV20-1 and J is TRBJ2-1; TCRdb's D call, TRBD2, is unchecked because there is no DNA. The germline gives CDR1 DFQATT, CDR2 SNEGSKA (reference sequence). The CDR3 loop spans 16 amino acids. The CDR3 sequence is CSARGTSGRKNNEQFF.

The J gene is TRBJ2-2, the V gene TRBV20-1; TCRdb proposes TRBD1, but this gene call is untestable without DNA. Germline CDR1 DFQATT, CDR2 SNEGSKA (reference sequence). This CDR3 has 16 amino acids. CDR3 in amino acids: CSARDQQGPNTGELFF.

This chain links TRBV28 with TRBJ2-7; absent DNA, TCRdb's TRBD2 call cannot be checked. Per germline, CDR1 MDHEN and CDR2 SYDVKM. The CDR3 consists of 12 residues. This chain's CDR3 is CASTLGSGEQYF. Drawing the rest from reference TRBV28 and TRBJ2-7, the complete variable domain is DVKVTQSSRYLVKRTGEKVFLECVQDMDHENMFWYRQDPGLGLRLIYFSYDVKMKEKGDIPEGYSVSREKKERFSLILESASTNQTSMYLCASTLGSGEQYFGPGTRLTVT.